This TCR beta chain was recorded in a study of shared T cell receptors in the human thymus. This CDR3 is built from 21 residues. V shed 10 bases and J 0 bases; nucleotides not matched to a gene: 27. Looked up from germline, CDR1 is SNHLY and CDR2 is FYNNEI. Assay: immunoSEQ multiplex PCR; the TCRdb copy retains only in-frame clones and omits some. The sample holds approximately 730,000 clones, over 75% seen once. In addition, the sample was reused for a study of human thymus T cells. That study adds: The people who donated were healthy Finnish babies having corrective surgery for congenital heart defects. Usage of V and J genes appeared biased in thymic and blood repertoires. Related studies found that unrelated individuals share highly overlapping thymic repertoires.

Sequencing was performed on thymocytes. The source is a girl under three years old with a congenital heart defect. The V and J genes are TRBV2 and TRBJ2-5; 9 bases are a match to TRBD2. CDR3 protein: CATPLRPGTSGLPRDQETQYF. The CDR3 DNA reads as TGTGCCACCCCCCTCAGGCCGGGCACTAGCGGGCTCCCCCGGGACCAAGAGACCCAGTACTTC.